Included here is one TCR beta chain sequence, with context. Its antigen is not identified. The data are from a study of OX40 agonist ivuxolimab in advanced cancers. Broader study findings: Among some nonresponders, normalized T-cell clonal expansion was also low.

The CDR3 is 11 residues long. CDR1 is GTSNPN, CDR2 SVGIG, per germline (reference sequence). V was pared by 4 bases and J by 7 bases, with 8 bases between. This table comes from immunoSEQ multiplex PCR, and its TCRdb copy is limited to in-frame clones, with some not included. Among about 69,000 clones, about nine tenths were seen once, and the ten largest hold around 2.7%. People who had autoimmune disease history or systemic immunosuppression were excluded. The rearrangement joins TRBV30 to TRBJ2-1; TRBD2 might be the D (6 bases). Sample: CD4+ or CD8+ T cells sorted from blood, taken in a trial of the OX40 agonist ivuxolimab. The receptor comes from an adult with an advanced solid tumor such as melanoma, head and neck, liver or kidney cancer. The CDR3 is CAWTGGNEQFF. The CDR3 DNA follows: TGTGCCTGGACCGGGGGAAATGAGCAGTTCTTC. The full variable domain, in which reference TRBV30 and TRBJ2-1 provide the parts outside the CDR3, is SQTIHQWPATLVQPVGSPLSLECTVEGTSNPNLYWYRQAAGRGLQLLFYSVGIGQISSEVPQNLSASRPQDRQFILSSKKLLLSDSGFYLCAWTGGNEQFFGPGTRLTVL.